This section outlines one T cell receptor beta chain sequence together with its context. This CDR3 has 16 amino acids. V was cut by 0 bases and J by 4 bases, with 15 bases left in between. This record belongs to a study of response to subunit inactivated influenza vaccine. TCRdb used MiXCR to reprocess the RT-PCR reads, holding one entry per CDR3 protein. The top ten clones hold approximately 12% of a sample with a few hundred thousand distinct CDR3 sequences, 13% to 15% of them seen once. Here the sequenced sample was PBMCs from blood, taken about 13 days after vaccination. The V call is TRBV12-3 or TRBV12-4, the J call TRBJ2-5, with a weak D call TRBD1 (6 bases). This receptor was taken from a man over 45 who received an inactivated influenza vaccine. The CDR3 DNA follows: TGTGCCAGCAGTTTAGCGTTGGGGACAAAGGTAGAGACCCAGTACTTC. Translating it yields CASSLALGTKVETQYF.